This T cell receptor beta chain was sequenced in a study of blood T cell repertoires in COVID-19. Libraries were prepared by immunoSEQ multiplex PCR; TCRdb keeps only in-frame clonotypes and omits some of them. The sample holds a few hundred thousand clones, approximately 84% seen once. Germline V CDR1 and CDR2: LNHDA, SQIVND (reference sequence). The CDR3 has 13 residues. V was shortened by 8 bases and J by 0 bases, with 10 bases between the two germline ends. The receptor was derived from a man aged 45-65 years with acute or convalescent COVID-19. V gene TRBV19 combines with J gene TRBJ1-1, with D maybe TRBD1 (5 bases). Material for sequencing was peripheral blood. The CDR3 spells CASARQLNTEAFF. For the CDR3, the DNA is TGTGCCAGTGCTAGACAGCTGAACACTGAAGCTTTCTTT. Together with reference TRBV19 and TRBJ1-1, the CDR3 gives the full variable domain: DGGITQSPKYLFRKEGQNVTLSCEQNLNHDAMYWYRQDPGQGLRLIYYSQIVNDFQKGDIAEGYSVSREKKESFPLTVTSAQKNPTAFYLCASARQLNTEAFFGQGTRLTVV.